This T cell receptor beta chain was recorded in a study of cytomegalovirus exposure and HLA in healthy donors. Study results and caveats: Immune exposure information comprised only CMV serostatus. Roughly even sequencing depth across donors was the assumption behind the presence/absence analyses.

A word on this clone: What it binds is unknown. Compared with germline, one end of the junction differs, possibly owing to a read error.

The length of the CDR3 is 13 residues. Per germline, CDR1 LNHNV and CDR2 YYDKDF (reference sequence). PCR was performed using 60 Vbeta and 13 Jbeta primers. Some clones are missing from TCRdb's copy, which holds only in-frame ones; the method was immunoSEQ multiplex PCR. Here the sample spans over 150,000 clones, 80% to 90% being singletons. This chain connects TRBV15 to TRBJ1-5; unclear D gene. The origin of this receptor is a woman in her 50s in good health and CMV-seronegative. Sequencing used PBMCs. CDR3 residues: CATSRVSIQPQHF. The CDR3 nucleotides are TGTGCCACCAGCAGAGTTAGCATTCAGCCCCAGCATTTT.